The clone carrying this TCR beta chain occurred a few times. Antigen unknown. The study ran its PCR with 60 Vbeta and 13 Jbeta primers. Clones were sequenced by immunoSEQ multiplex PCR, and TCRdb holds only the in-frame ones, with some missing. The sample records about 130,000 clones, approximately 84% being singletons. The data originate from a study of cytomegalovirus exposure and HLA in healthy donors. Study details: Earlier, 150 million to 200 million T cells were analyzed, and fewer than 120 million unique TCR beta sequences were found among them.

V was shortened by 5 bases and J by 7 bases, with 5 bases between the two germline ends. Germline V gene sequence: CDR1 SGHTA, CDR2 FQGNSA. CDR3 length: 10 amino acids. Points from the study as a whole: Across donors, most TCRs were seen rarely, yet some public ones were widespread.

The material sequenced was PBMCs. This chain links TRBV7-2 with TRBJ2-5, with a weak D call TRBD1 (5 bases). This receptor was obtained from a boy aged 2 to 9 in good health and CMV-seronegative. CDR3 coding DNA: TGTGCCAGCAGCCAGGGGACCCAGTACTTC. Amino acids: CASSQGTQYF.